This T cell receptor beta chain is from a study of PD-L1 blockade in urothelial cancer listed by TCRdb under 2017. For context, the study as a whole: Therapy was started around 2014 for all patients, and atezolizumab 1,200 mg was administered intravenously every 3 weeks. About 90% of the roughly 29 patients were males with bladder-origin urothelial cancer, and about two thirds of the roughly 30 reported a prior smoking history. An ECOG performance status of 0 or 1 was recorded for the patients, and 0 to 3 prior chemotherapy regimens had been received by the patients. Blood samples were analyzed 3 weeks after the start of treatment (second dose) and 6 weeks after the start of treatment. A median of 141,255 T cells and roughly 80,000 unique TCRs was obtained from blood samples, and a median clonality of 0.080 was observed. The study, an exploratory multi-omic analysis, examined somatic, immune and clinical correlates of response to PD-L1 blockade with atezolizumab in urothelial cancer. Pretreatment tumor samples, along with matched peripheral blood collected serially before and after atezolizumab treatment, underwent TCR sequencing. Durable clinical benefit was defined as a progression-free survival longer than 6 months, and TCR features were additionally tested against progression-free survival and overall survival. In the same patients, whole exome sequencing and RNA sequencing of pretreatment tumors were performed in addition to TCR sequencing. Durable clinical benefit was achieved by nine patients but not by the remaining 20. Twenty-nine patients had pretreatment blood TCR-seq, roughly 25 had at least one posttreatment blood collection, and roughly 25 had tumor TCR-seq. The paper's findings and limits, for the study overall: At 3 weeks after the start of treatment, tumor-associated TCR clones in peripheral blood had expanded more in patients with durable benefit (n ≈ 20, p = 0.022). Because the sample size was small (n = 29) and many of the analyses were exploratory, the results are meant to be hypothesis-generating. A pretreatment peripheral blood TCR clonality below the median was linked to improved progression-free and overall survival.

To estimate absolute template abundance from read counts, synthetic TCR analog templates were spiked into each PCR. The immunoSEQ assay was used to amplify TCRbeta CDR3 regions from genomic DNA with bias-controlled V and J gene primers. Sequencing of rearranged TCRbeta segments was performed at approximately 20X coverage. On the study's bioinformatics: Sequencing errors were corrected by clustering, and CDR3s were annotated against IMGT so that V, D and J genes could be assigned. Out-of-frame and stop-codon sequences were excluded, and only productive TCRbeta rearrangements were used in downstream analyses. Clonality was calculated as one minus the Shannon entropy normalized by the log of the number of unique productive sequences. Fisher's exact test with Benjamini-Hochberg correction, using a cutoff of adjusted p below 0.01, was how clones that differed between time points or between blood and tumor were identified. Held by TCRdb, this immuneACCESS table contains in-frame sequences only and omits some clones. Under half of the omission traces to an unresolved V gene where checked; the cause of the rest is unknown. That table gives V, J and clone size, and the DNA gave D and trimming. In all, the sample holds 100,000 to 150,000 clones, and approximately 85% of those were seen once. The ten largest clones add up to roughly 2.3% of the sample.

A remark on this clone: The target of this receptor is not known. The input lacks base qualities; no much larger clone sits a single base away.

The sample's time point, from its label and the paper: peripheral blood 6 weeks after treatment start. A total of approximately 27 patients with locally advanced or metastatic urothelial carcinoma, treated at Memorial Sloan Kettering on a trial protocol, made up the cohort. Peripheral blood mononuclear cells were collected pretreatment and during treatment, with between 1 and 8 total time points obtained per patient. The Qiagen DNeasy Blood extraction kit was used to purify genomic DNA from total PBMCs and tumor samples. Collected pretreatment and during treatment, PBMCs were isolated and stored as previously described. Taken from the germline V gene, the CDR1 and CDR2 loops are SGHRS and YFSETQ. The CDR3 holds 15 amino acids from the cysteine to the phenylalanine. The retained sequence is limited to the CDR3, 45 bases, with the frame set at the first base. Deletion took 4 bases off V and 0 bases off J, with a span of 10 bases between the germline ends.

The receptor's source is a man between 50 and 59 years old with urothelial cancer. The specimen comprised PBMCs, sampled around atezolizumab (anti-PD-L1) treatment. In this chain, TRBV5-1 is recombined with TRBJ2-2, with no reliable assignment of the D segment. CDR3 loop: CASSPARANTGELFF. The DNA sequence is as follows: TGCGCCAGCAGCCCGGCTCGGGCGAACACCGGGGAGCTGTTTTTT.